This note documents a single T cell receptor (beta chain) sequence. This entry belongs to a study of blood T cell repertoires in COVID-19. Study details: There were acute and convalescent COVID-19 samples, and they came from the United States, Italy and Spain.

In the original analysis: The assay estimated nucleated cells by amplifying reference gene primers. Some clones are missing from TCRdb's copy, which holds only in-frame ones; the method was immunoSEQ multiplex PCR. From that table come the V and J calls and clone size; the DNA was used to work out D and trimming. The data contain 65,000 to 95,000 clones, 75% to 90% of them singletons. The source of this sequence is a woman in her thirties or forties with active or convalescent COVID-19. The sample was peripheral blood.

DNA for the CDR3: TGTGCCAGCAGCCAAGGGGGGTTTCGACTAGCGGGAGGCTCCTACGAGCAGTACTTC. Amino acid sequence: CASSQGGFRLAGGSYEQYF. The V call is TRBV14, the J call TRBJ2-7; 13 bases are a match to TRBD2. There are 19 residues in the CDR3. Germline assignment: CDR1 SGHDN and CDR2 FVKESK. Trimming took 1 base from V and 0 from J; bases not matched to a gene: 9.